The 21 T cell receptor beta chains below were found in one sample sequenced in a study of OX40 agonist ivuxolimab in advanced cancers. Profiled with immunoSEQ multiplex PCR; TCRdb holds only in-frame clones, not every one. Of 50,000 to 75,000 clones in the sample, around 83% were seen once. This specimen consisted of CD4+ or CD8+ T cells sorted from blood, obtained in a trial of the OX40 agonist ivuxolimab. Receptor source: an adult with an advanced solid tumor such as melanoma, head and neck, liver or kidney cancer.

This rearrangement joins TRBV11-2 to TRBJ1-5; D might be TRBD1 (5 bases). This CDR3 spans 15 amino acids. Germline CDR1 reads SGHAT; CDR2 reads FQNNGV. V was cut by 5 bases and J by 2 bases, with 13 bases left in between. DNA for the CDR3: TGTGCCAGCAGCCCAGGGACGGTGCGCAATCAGCCCCAGCATTTT. Protein: CASSPGTVRNQPQHF. The full variable domain, rest sourced from reference TRBV11-2 and TRBJ1-5, is EAGVAQSPRYKIIEKRQSVAFWCNPISGHATLYWYQQILGQGPKLLIQFQNNGVVDDSQLPKDRFSAERLKGVDSTLKIQPAKLEDSAVYLCASSPGTVRNQPQHFGDGTRLSIL.

V usage is TRBV19 and J usage is TRBJ2-2, with 7 bases that match TRBD2. The CDR3 runs to 15 residues. CDR1 is LNHDA and CDR2 is SQIVND in the germline V gene (reference sequence). After removal of 5 bases from V and 4 bases from J, the junction contained 7 bases not matched to a gene. As DNA, the CDR3 is TGTGCCAGTAGTCGAGGACTAGTGCTCACCGGGGAGCTGTTTTTT. Residues: CASSRGLVLTGELFF.

The CDR3 DNA follows: TGTGCCAGTAGTGCAGACGACAGGGCGGATACGCAGTATTTT. This encodes CASSADDRADTQYF. V gene TRBV19 combines with J gene TRBJ2-3, with 7 nucleotides matching TRBD1. The V and J ends lost 5 bases and 6 bases, in that order; junction bases with no gene match: 8. Germline CDR1 LNHDA, CDR2 SQIVND (reference sequence). The CDR3 loop spans 14 amino acids.

The chain employs TRBV7-9 and TRBJ1-5; D unclear. The CDR3 covers 13 residues. The V end was cut by 3 bases, the J end by 6 bases, with 9 bases between. Germline V lookup: CDR1 SEHNR, CDR2 FQNEAQ (reference sequence). CDR3 nucleotides: TGTGCCAGCAGCTTCACGGGAAGTCAGCCCCAGCATTTT. This translates into CASSFTGSQPQHF.

The chain combines TRBV19 with TRBJ2-3; 9 bases fit TRBD1. CDR1 is LNHDA and CDR2 is SQIVND in the germline V gene (reference sequence). The CDR3 is 15 amino acids. V lost 5 bases to trimming and J lost 6 bases; unmatched junction nucleotides: 9. The CDR3 here is CASSWTGEESDTQYF. The CDR3 bases are TGTGCCAGTAGTTGGACAGGGGAGGAATCGGATACGCAGTATTTT.

The genes are TRBV5-8 and TRBJ2-1; TRBD1 might be the D (6 bases). The ends were cut back, 0 bases at V and 3 bases at J, with 10 bases in the middle. This CDR3 is built from 15 residues. The germline gives CDR1 SGHTS, CDR2 YDEGEE. CDR3 in amino acids: CASSLVGASYNEQFF. In nucleotides, the CDR3 is TGTGCCAGCAGCTTGGTGGGGGCGAGCTACAATGAGCAGTTCTTC.

DNA for the CDR3: TGTGCCAGCAGCTTAGTTTCCGGGTTCCAGGGCTACACCTTC. It specifies CASSLVSGFQGYTF. V usage is TRBV7-9 and J usage is TRBJ1-2; the D is unclear. Germline CDR1 is SEHNR and CDR2 is FQNEAQ (reference sequence). This CDR3 has 14 residues. Trimming took 1 base from V and 8 from J, leaving 14 bases between them.

The chain uses TRBV6-1 and TRBJ1-5, with D hard to call. The germline V and J ends were trimmed by 10 bases and 4 bases, with 14 bases remaining between them. The CDR3 has 13 amino acids. Germline values: CDR1 MNHNS, CDR2 SASEGT. CDR3 DNA sequence: TGTGCCATCCGAGAGGTTACGAATCAGCCCCAGCATTTT. It yields the protein CAIREVTNQPQHF.

This clone appeared once. The chain employs TRBV11-3 and TRBJ2-5; 13 bases match TRBD2. The CDR3 totals 15 residues. Per germline, CDR1 SGHNT and CDR2 YENEEA. V was clipped by 5 bases and J by 5 bases; unmatched bases: 5. The CDR3 DNA is TGTGCCAGCAGCCTGGGACTAGCGGGGTTTGAGACCCAGTACTTC. This codes for CASSLGLAGFETQYF.

The rearrangement joins TRBV7-3 to TRBJ2-1; 7 nucleotides align to TRBD2. The CDR3 totals 13 residues. Germline trimming cut 5 bases from V and 8 bases from J; bases unmatched to any gene: 6. Germline V CDR1 and CDR2: SGHTA, FQGTGA. CDR3: CASSHGLEDEQFF. The CDR3 nucleotides are TGTGCCAGCAGCCACGGACTAGAAGATGAGCAGTTCTTC. Drawing the rest from reference TRBV7-3 and TRBJ2-1, the complete variable domain is GAGVSQTPSNKVTEKGKYVELRCDPISGHTALYWYRQSLGQGPEFLIYFQGTGAADDSGLPNDRFFAVRPEGSVSTLKIQRTERGDSAVYLCASSHGLEDEQFFGPGTRLTVL.

The chain employs TRBV28 and TRBJ1-1, with a weak D call TRBD1 (6 bases). CDR1 is MDHEN and CDR2 is SYDVKM in the germline V gene. The CDR3 spans 14 residues. V shed 5 bases and J shed 1 base, with 11 bases lying between them. The CDR3, as DNA: TGTGCCAGCAGTCTGGGACACACGAACACTGAAGCTTTCTTT. It codes for CASSLGHTNTEAFF. The full variable domain, completed using reference TRBV28 and TRBJ1-1, is DVKVTQSSRYLVKRTGEKVFLECVQDMDHENMFWYRQDPGLGLRLIYFSYDVKMKEKGDIPEGYSVSREKKERFSLILESASTNQTSMYLCASSLGHTNTEAFFGQGTRLTVV.

The rearrangement uses TRBV6-4 and TRBJ2-1, with 7 bases fitting TRBD1. The germline V gene encodes CDR1 MRHNA and CDR2 SNTAGT. This CDR3 comprises 13 residues. J lost 0 bases, V lost 9 bases, and 2 bases had no gene match. For the CDR3, the DNA is TGTGCCAGGCGACAGGGCTCCTACAATGAGCAGTTCTTC. Its translation is CARRQGSYNEQFF.

The chain links TRBV4-2 to TRBJ2-1, with D unresolved. V was clipped by 4 bases and J by 10 bases, with 20 bases between them. The CDR3 spans 15 residues. Germline CDR1 reads LGHNA; CDR2 reads YNFKEQ. CDR3 nucleotide sequence: TGTGCCAGCAGCCCCCCCGATCTTGGTGTGTACGAGCAGTTCTTC. Translation gives CASSPPDLGVYEQFF.

V is TRBV6-6 and J is TRBJ2-5; 9 nucleotides agree with TRBD1. Looked up from germline, CDR1 is MNHNY and CDR2 is SVGAGI (reference sequence). The CDR3 is made up of 14 amino acids. V lost 8 bases to trimming and J lost 3 bases; unmatched junction nucleotides: 7. The CDR3 here is CASGTGQGEETQYF. As DNA, the CDR3 is TGTGCCAGCGGAACGGGACAGGGCGAAGAGACCCAGTACTTC.

J is TRBJ2-5 and V is TRBV7-8; TRBD1 agrees at 7 bases. The V gene's germline CDR1 is SGHVS and CDR2 FQNEAQ. V shed 5 bases and J 10 bases; nucleotides not matched to a gene: 19. The CDR3 is made up of 16 amino acids. Here the CDR3 reads CASSLAPDREEWIQYF. For the CDR3, the DNA is TGTGCCAGCAGCCTCGCACCCGACAGGGAAGAGTGGATCCAGTACTTC.

The CDR3 loop reads CASRNAGGGGSNQPQHF. In nucleotides, the CDR3 is TGTGCCAGTAGAAATGCCGGGGGCGGGGGTAGCAATCAGCCCCAGCATTTT. The rearrangement links TRBV19 to TRBJ1-5, with D perhaps TRBD1 (6 bases). V lost 6 bases, J lost 0 bases, and 18 bases lay in between. Looked up from germline, CDR1 is LNHDA and CDR2 is SQIVND (reference sequence). The CDR3 is 17 amino acids.

This clone occurred once. V is TRBV5-4 and J is TRBJ1-6; D possibly corresponds to TRBD1 (6 bases). Germline assignment: CDR1 SGHNT and CDR2 YYREEE (reference sequence). With 5 bases removed from V and 6 bases from J, the gap between germline ends came to 9 bases. This CDR3 region has 13 residues. As DNA, the CDR3 is TGTGCCAGCAGGCAGGGGCTTAATTCACCCCTCCACTTT. Amino acid sequence: CASRQGLNSPLHF. Using reference TRBV5-4 and TRBJ1-6 for the parts outside the CDR3, the full variable domain is ETGVTQSPTHLIKTRGQQVTLRCSSQSGHNTVSWYQQALGQGPQFIFQYYREEENGRGNFPPRFSGLQFPNYSSELNVNALELDDSALYLCASRQGLNSPLHFGNGTRLTVT.

V is TRBV28 and J is TRBJ2-7; maybe TRBD2 (7 bases). Germline-derived CDR1 and CDR2 are MDHEN and SYDVKM. This CDR3 has 14 amino acids. Trimming pared 5 bases from V and 0 bases from J, leaving 11 bases between. This CDR3 reads CASSSGGASYEQYF. In DNA form, the CDR3 reads TGTGCCAGCAGTAGTGGGGGGGCCTCCTACGAGCAGTACTTC.

The chain links TRBV2 to TRBJ1-6; D is perhaps TRBD1 (5 bases). CDR1 is SNHLY and CDR2 is FYNNEI in the germline V gene. The ends were cut back, 6 bases at V and 0 bases at J, with 6 bases in the middle. The CDR3 sequence is 14 residues long. The CDR3 region is CASRQDSYNSPLHF. CDR3 in DNA: TGTGCCAGCAGACAGGACTCCTATAATTCACCCCTCCACTTT. The whole variable domain, filled in from reference TRBV2 and TRBJ1-6, reads EPEVTQTPSHQVTQMGQEVILRCVPISNHLYFYWYRQILGQKVEFLVSFYNNEISEKSEIFDDQFSVERPDGSNFTLKIRSTKLEDSAMYFCASRQDSYNSPLHFGNGTRLTVT.

This clone was detected once. V gene TRBV19 combines with J gene TRBJ2-5; D gene ambiguous. The length of the CDR3 is 12 residues. V was cut by 1 base and J by 4 bases, with 4 bases left in between. Germline CDR1 is LNHDA and CDR2 is SQIVND (reference sequence). CDR3 nucleotides: TGTGCCAGTAGTATAGGAGGAGAGACCCAGTACTTC. It yields the protein CASSIGGETQYF.

This chain joins TRBV5-1 and TRBJ1-5; the D gene is possibly TRBD1 (5 bases). The CDR3 runs to 16 residues. The V gene's germline CDR1 is SGHRS and CDR2 YFSETQ. V lost 0 bases and J 0 bases, leaving 10 bases between the germline ends. The chain's CDR3 is CASSLGAGTSNQPQHF. The CDR3 nucleotides read TGCGCCAGCAGCTTGGGAGCAGGGACTAGCAATCAGCCCCAGCATTTT.